The T cell receptor beta chain described here comes from a study of Graves' ophthalmopathy and Graves' hyperthyroidism. Study-wide results and limits: The authors also found most expanded thyroid clonotypes above 0.001 frequency in blood.

Under 3 months in duration, the ophthalmopathy in affected donors had moderate-to-severe activity, CAS ≥3 and NOSPECS ≥4. The study excluded patients with other autoimmune diseases, uncontrolled infections, pregnancy or lactation. This clonotype has ten or more counts. No antigen is known for it. This CDR3 comprises 15 residues. CDR1 MNHNS and CDR2 SASEGT come from the germline V gene. Trimming shortened V by 7 bases and J by 0 bases, and 10 bases separated the two germline ends. For repertoire sequencing, the TCR beta CDR3 regions were amplified from RNA transcripts. RT-PCR with HTBI primers came first, then second-round multiplex PCR. TCRdb reanalysed the multiplex PCR reads using MiXCR and keeps one entry per CDR3 protein. The data hold about half a million distinct CDR3 sequences, with about 15% observed a single time.

Sequences were obtained from blood. This sequence was found in a woman aged 30 to 39 with Graves' ophthalmopathy. This chain joins TRBV6-1 and TRBJ2-6; no clear D gene. The CDR3 loop is CASIYGRSGANVLTF. The CDR3 nucleotides read TGTGCCAGCATCTATGGGCGCTCTGGGGCCAACGTCCTGACTTTC.